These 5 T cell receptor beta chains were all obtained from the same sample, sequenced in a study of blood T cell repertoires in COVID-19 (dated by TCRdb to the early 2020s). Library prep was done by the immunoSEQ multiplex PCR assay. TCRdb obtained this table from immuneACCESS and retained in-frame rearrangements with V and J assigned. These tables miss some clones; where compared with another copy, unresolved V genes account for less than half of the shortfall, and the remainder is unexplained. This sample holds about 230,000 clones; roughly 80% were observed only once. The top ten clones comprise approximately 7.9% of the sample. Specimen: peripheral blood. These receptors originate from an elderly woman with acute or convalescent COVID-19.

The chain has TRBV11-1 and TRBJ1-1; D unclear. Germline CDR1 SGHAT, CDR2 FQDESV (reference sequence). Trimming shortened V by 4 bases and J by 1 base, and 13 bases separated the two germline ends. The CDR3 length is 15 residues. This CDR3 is CASSSLPSGNTEAFF. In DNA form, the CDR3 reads TGTGCCAGCAGCTCACTTCCCTCCGGGAACACTGAAGCTTTCTTT.

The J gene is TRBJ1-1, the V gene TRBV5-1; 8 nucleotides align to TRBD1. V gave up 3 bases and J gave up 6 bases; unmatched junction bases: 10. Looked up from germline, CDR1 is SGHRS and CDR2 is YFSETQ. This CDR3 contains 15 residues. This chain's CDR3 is CASSYLQGEGAEAFF. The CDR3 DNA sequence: TGCGCCAGCAGCTATCTACAGGGGGAGGGGGCTGAAGCTTTCTTT.

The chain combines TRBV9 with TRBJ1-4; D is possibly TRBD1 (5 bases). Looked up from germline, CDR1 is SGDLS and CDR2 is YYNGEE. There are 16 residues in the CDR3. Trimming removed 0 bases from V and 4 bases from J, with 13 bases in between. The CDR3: CASSVGGGAGNEKLFF. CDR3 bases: TGTGCCAGCAGCGTAGGTGGAGGGGCAGGTAATGAAAAACTGTTTTTT.

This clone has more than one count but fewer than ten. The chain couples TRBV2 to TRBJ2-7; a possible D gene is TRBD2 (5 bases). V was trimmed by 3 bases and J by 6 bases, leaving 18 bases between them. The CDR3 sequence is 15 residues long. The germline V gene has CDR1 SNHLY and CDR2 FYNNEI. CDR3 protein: CASSDSPSGVAEQYF. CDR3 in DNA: TGTGCCAGCAGTGATAGCCCCTCCGGGGTGGCCGAGCAGTACTTC.

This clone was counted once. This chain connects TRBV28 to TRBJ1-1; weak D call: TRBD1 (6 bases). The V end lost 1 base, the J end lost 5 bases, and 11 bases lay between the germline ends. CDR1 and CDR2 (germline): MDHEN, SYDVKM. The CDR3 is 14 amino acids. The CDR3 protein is CASSLYKGGTEAFF. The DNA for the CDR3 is TGTGCCAGCAGTTTATATAAAGGGGGTACTGAAGCTTTCTTT. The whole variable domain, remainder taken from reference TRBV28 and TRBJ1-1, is DVKVTQSSRYLVKRTGEKVFLECVQDMDHENMFWYRQDPGLGLRLIYFSYDVKMKEKGDIPEGYSVSREKKERFSLILESASTNQTSMYLCASSLYKGGTEAFFGQGTRLTVV.